These 21 T cell receptor beta chains originate from one sample sequenced in a study of cytomegalovirus exposure and HLA in healthy donors. Clones were read by immunoSEQ multiplex PCR, and TCRdb kept only the in-frame ones, dropping some. Seen here are about 98,000 clones, more than 75% observed once, and the top ten hold around 6.3%. The sequenced sample consisted of PBMCs. These receptors originate from a young man in good health and CMV-seropositive.

The chain carries TRBV7-9 and TRBJ1-1; tentative D call: TRBD1 (6 bases). With 2 bases removed from V and 3 bases from J, the gap between germline ends came to 10 bases. The germline V gene has CDR1 SEHNR and CDR2 FQNEAQ (reference sequence). This CDR3 is built from 14 residues. CDR3 in DNA: TGTGCCAGCAGCTTATTTTCAGGGGACACTGAAGCTTTCTTT. Translated: CASSLFSGDTEAFF.

This clone was counted only a few times. The V gene is TRBV12-5, the J gene TRBJ1-5; TRBD1 matches at 10 bases. CDR3 size: 16 residues. CDR1 is LGHNT, CDR2 FRNRAP, per germline. J was trimmed by 6 bases and V by 5 bases; bases with no gene match: 10. Here the CDR3 reads CASGKGQGRSSQPQHF. The CDR3 coding sequence is TGTGCTAGTGGTAAGGGACAGGGGCGGTCAAGTCAGCCCCAGCATTTT.

The rearrangement links TRBV7-9 to TRBJ2-1; D may be TRBD1 (6 bases). The CDR3 totals 17 residues. V was clipped by 5 bases and J by 4 bases, with 21 bases between them. Germline V gene lookup returns CDR1 SEHNR and CDR2 FQNEAQ (reference sequence). CDR3 nucleotides: TGTGCCAGCAGCGGAGATGGGTTACAGGGCCCTTACAATGAGCAGTTCTTC. Translating it yields CASSGDGLQGPYNEQFF.

The chain recombines TRBV14 with TRBJ2-4; D unclear. V lost 2 bases and J lost 7, with 6 bases in between. This CDR3 is built from 12 residues. Germline assignment: CDR1 SGHDN and CDR2 FVKESK. Here the CDR3 reads CASSQTGNIQYF. DNA of the CDR3: TGTGCCAGCAGCCAAACCGGGAACATTCAGTACTTC.

This clone appeared a few times. The J gene is TRBJ2-7, the V gene TRBV7-9, with D possibly being TRBD2 (6 bases). This CDR3 has 12 residues. The germline V and J ends were trimmed by 5 bases and 4 bases, with 9 bases remaining between them. Germline V gives CDR1 SEHNR, CDR2 FQNEAQ (reference sequence). The CDR3 reads CASSQLAYEQYF. The CDR3 region has the DNA TGTGCCAGCAGCCAACTAGCTTACGAGCAGTACTTC. The full variable domain, with the rest looked up from reference TRBV7-9 and TRBJ2-7, is DTGVSQNPRHKITKRGQNVTFRCDPISEHNRLYWYRQTLGQGPEFLTYFQNEAQLEKSRLLSDRFSAERPKGSFSTLEIQRTEQGDSAMYLCASSQLAYEQYFGPGTRLTVT.

This clone appeared once. This chain uses TRBV27 with TRBJ2-7; D gene ambiguous. This CDR3 is built from 14 residues. Trimming took 1 base from V and 0 from J, leaving 7 bases between them. Germline V lookup: CDR1 MNHEY, CDR2 SMNVEV (reference sequence). The CDR3 bases are TGTGCCAGCAGTTTATTGGGCAACTCCTACGAGCAGTACTTC. It specifies CASSLLGNSYEQYF.

The chain carries TRBV5-1 and TRBJ1-1, with a possible D match to TRBD1 (5 bases). Germline V gene lookup returns CDR1 SGHRS and CDR2 YFSETQ. Trimming left V 0 bases short and J 3 bases short, with 18 bases between. The CDR3 consists of 17 residues. CDR3 sequence: CASSLVLQGKGDTEAFF. CDR3 sequence (DNA): TGCGCCAGCAGCTTGGTATTGCAGGGCAAAGGGGACACTGAAGCTTTCTTT. Combining the CDR3 with reference TRBV5-1 and TRBJ1-1 gives the whole variable domain KAGVTQTPRYLIKTRGQQVTLSCSPISGHRSVSWYQQTPGQGLQFLFEYFSETQRNKGNFPGRFSGRQFSNSRSEMNVSTLELGDSALYLCASSLVLQGKGDTEAFFGQGTRLTVV.

This chain uses TRBV28 with TRBJ1-4; 8 bases map to TRBD1. V lost 3 bases, J lost 7 bases, and 4 bases stayed unmatched. The CDR3 has 14 amino acids. Per germline, CDR1 MDHEN and CDR2 SYDVKM. The CDR3, as DNA: TGTGCCAGCAGTTTGCCAGGGGGCTTTGAAAAACTGTTTTTT. Encoded protein: CASSLPGGFEKLFF.

The chain uses TRBV7-2 and TRBJ2-7, with 7 bases identical to TRBD2. Unmatched junction bases numbered 6, after V lost 5 bases and J lost 2 bases. This CDR3 comprises 14 residues. Germline V CDR1 and CDR2: SGHTA, FQGNSA. CDR3 sequence (DNA): TGTGCCAGCAGCACGATAGCGGGTACCTACGAGCAGTACTTC. Amino acids: CASSTIAGTYEQYF.

V and J are TRBV7-6 and TRBJ2-5; 7 nucleotides match TRBD1. CDR3 size: 15 residues. Germline loops: CDR1 SGHVS, CDR2 FNYEAQ. V shed 1 base, J shed 2 bases, and the junction held 4 bases outside the gene matches. The CDR3, as DNA: TGTGCCAGCAGCTTAGTCGACAGGGTTCAAGAGACCCAGTACTTC. Translated, it gives CASSLVDRVQETQYF.

The V gene is TRBV5-1, the J gene TRBJ1-1; D possibly corresponds to TRBD1 (5 bases). The CDR3 contains 18 residues. V was cut by 2 bases and J by 1 base, with 21 bases left in between. The germline V gene encodes CDR1 SGHRS and CDR2 YFSETQ. The CDR3 loop is CASSLVSGQAGGNTEAFF. The CDR3 DNA sequence: TGCGCCAGCAGCTTAGTTAGTGGCCAGGCCGGGGGGAACACTGAAGCTTTCTTT.

Details on this clone: The junction shows a germline mismatch at one end, possibly a read error. The rearrangement links TRBV7-2 to TRBJ2-3; 12 nucleotides line up with TRBD2. There are 16 residues in the CDR3. Germline CDR1 reads SGHTA; CDR2 reads FQGNSA. CDR3 in amino acids: CASSLAGGMTTDTQYF. Here the CDR3 DNA reads TGTGCCAGCAGCCTAGCGGGGGGGATGACCACAGATACGCAGTATTTT. Drawing the rest from reference TRBV7-2 and TRBJ2-3, the complete variable domain is GAGVSQSPSNKVTEKGKDVELRCDPISGHTALYWYRQSLGQGLEFLIYFQGNSAPDKSGLPSDRFSAERTGGSVSTLTIQRTQQEDSAVYLCASSLAGGMTTDTQYFGPGTRLTVL.

The rearrangement joins TRBV6-5 to TRBJ1-5; tentative D call: TRBD1 (6 bases). Germline CDR1 is MNHEY and CDR2 is SVGAGI. V lost 5 bases to trimming and J lost 0 bases, with 8 bases between them. This CDR3 region has 14 residues. The CDR3 DNA reads TGTGCCAGCAGTGGGACACATAGCAATCAGCCCCAGCATTTT. As protein: CASSGTHSNQPQHF.

V is TRBV7-9 and J is TRBJ2-7, with no clear D. Trimming left V 2 bases short and J 6 bases short, with 5 bases between. The CDR3 is 11 residues long. Germline V gene lookup returns CDR1 SEHNR and CDR2 FQNEAQ (reference sequence). The CDR3 loop is CASSLLREQYF. The CDR3 nucleotides are TGTGCCAGCAGCTTATTGCGCGAGCAGTACTTC.

In its sample, this clone was seen once. The chain recombines TRBV11-2 with TRBJ2-7; 7 bases agree with TRBD1. CDR1 and CDR2 (germline): SGHAT, FQNNGV. The V and J ends lost 7 bases and 0 bases, in that order; junction bases with no gene match: 15. The CDR3 loop spans 17 amino acids. Here the CDR3 DNA reads TGTGCCAGCACCCCCTTAGGGGGCTACCGGGACTCCTACGAGCAGTACTTC. Amino acids: CASTPLGGYRDSYEQYF.

This chain joins TRBV11-2 and TRBJ1-4; D is uncertain. Germline-derived CDR1 and CDR2 are SGHAT and FQNNGV. The CDR3 loop spans 15 amino acids. V lost 5 bases to trimming and J lost 3 bases, with 13 bases between them. CDR3 nucleotide sequence: TGTGCCAGCAGCCAATTTATGGGAGCTAATGAAAAACTGTTTTTT. Translated, it gives CASSQFMGANEKLFF. Full variable domain (outside the CDR3, taken from reference TRBV11-2 and TRBJ1-4): EAGVAQSPRYKIIEKRQSVAFWCNPISGHATLYWYQQILGQGPKLLIQFQNNGVVDDSQLPKDRFSAERLKGVDSTLKIQPAKLEDSAVYLCASSQFMGANEKLFFGSGTQLSVL.

The chain is built from TRBV19 and TRBJ2-2, with 8 bases that match TRBD1. The CDR3 runs to 16 residues. CDR1 and CDR2 (germline): LNHDA, SQIVND (reference sequence). With V trimmed by 3 bases and J by 6 bases, 9 bases remained unmatched. CDR3 nucleotides: TGTGCCAGTAGTATCTTAGGACAGGGTCTTTCCGGGGAGCTGTTTTTT. Translation gives CASSILGQGLSGELFF.

This chain connects TRBV5-1 to TRBJ2-7; TRBD1 aligns across 9 bases. Germline assignment: CDR1 SGHRS and CDR2 YFSETQ. This CDR3 comprises 19 residues. V was pared by 4 bases and J by 4 bases, with 21 bases of the junction left unmatched. The CDR3 loop reads CASSPIPEEPGQGPYEQYF. DNA for the CDR3: TGCGCCAGCAGCCCTATCCCCGAAGAACCGGGACAGGGACCGTACGAGCAGTACTTC. Filled out from reference TRBV5-1 and TRBJ2-7, the complete variable domain reads KAGVTQTPRYLIKTRGQQVTLSCSPISGHRSVSWYQQTPGQGLQFLFEYFSETQRNKGNFPGRFSGRQFSNSRSEMNVSTLELGDSALYLCASSPIPEEPGQGPYEQYFGPGTRLTVT.

V usage is TRBV6-1 and J usage is TRBJ2-3; 10 bases match TRBD2. V shed 7 bases and J 2 bases; nucleotides not matched to a gene: 6. This CDR3 region has 15 residues. Germline CDR1 reads MNHNS; CDR2 reads SASEGT. The DNA of the CDR3 is TGTGCCAGCAATGCCGGGACTAGCGACACAGATACGCAGTATTTT. Protein: CASNAGTSDTDTQYF.

This CDR3 is CASRETGTYEQYF. The CDR3 DNA follows: TGTGCCAGCAGGGAGACAGGGACCTACGAGCAGTACTTC. The chain has TRBV6-1 and TRBJ2-5; TRBD1 matches at 7 bases. The assigned J gene may be wrong: the sequence end matches TRBJ2-7 better. Germline-derived CDR1 and CDR2 are MNHNS and SASEGT. The CDR3 runs to 13 residues.

The DNA for the CDR3 is TGTGCCAGCAGCTTAACGGGAGGGAAAGGAGGCTACACCTTC. Amino acid sequence: CASSLTGGKGGYTF. The V call is TRBV7-3, the J call TRBJ1-2; no reliable D call. This CDR3 region has 14 residues. Trimming cost V 0 bases and J 8 bases, with 13 bases left between them. Germline V gene sequence: CDR1 SGHTA, CDR2 FQGTGA.